Below are 11 T cell receptor beta chains sequenced from a single sample in a study of CD8+CD57+ T cells in acquired aplastic anemia. TCR beta VDJ and CDR3 profiles were obtained from a genomic DNA template. MiXCR, applied by TCRdb to the reads, yields one record per CDR3 protein. The sample records some 410,000 distinct CDR3 sequences, roughly 64% being singletons. Sequences were obtained from sorted CD4+, CD8+, or CD8+CD57+ T cells (not recorded which) from PBMCs. The receptors here all came from a human donor in good health, serving as a control.

In this sample, this clonotype turned up a few times. CDR3 sequence: CASSTLAVDTQYF. The DNA of the CDR3 is TGTGCCAGTAGTACTCTAGCGGTAGATACGCAGTATTTT. The chain has TRBV19 and TRBJ2-3, with 7 bases fitting TRBD2. Germline V gene sequence: CDR1 LNHDA, CDR2 SQIVND (reference sequence). This CDR3 contains 13 residues. The V gene end was trimmed by 4 bases and the J gene end by 5 bases; junction bases not matched to a gene: 3.

This chain uses TRBV20-1 with TRBJ1-6; D unresolved. The V end lost 6 bases, the J end lost 0 bases, and 9 bases lay between the germline ends. This CDR3 contains 14 residues. Germline V lookup: CDR1 DFQATT, CDR2 SNEGSKA (reference sequence). This CDR3 reads CSARISSYNSPLHF. DNA for the CDR3: TGCAGTGCACGGATAAGCTCCTATAATTCACCCCTCCACTTT.

Of note for this clonotype: This is likely a read error, given that the CDR3 carries no conserved phenylalanine or tryptophan at its end. The limits of the CDR3 on the DNA are not certain, so only TCRdb's listed CDR3 is given. This chain uses TRBV7-9 with TRBJ2-7; the table's D call, TRBD1, has no DNA check behind it. The germline CDR1 and CDR2 sequences are SEHNR and FQNEAQ (reference sequence). The CDR3 contains 13 residues when both ends are counted. CDR3 in amino acids: CASSLPLTTRLNL.

Regarding this clonotype: The junction shows a germline mismatch at one end, possibly a read error. This sequence joins TRBV5-1 and TRBJ2-3, with TRBD1 identical over 11 bases. The CDR3 consists of 16 residues. Germline V gene sequence: CDR1 SGHRS, CDR2 YFSETQ. The CDR3 is CASSGQGARSTDTQYF. CDR3 DNA sequence: TGTGCCAGCTCTGGACAGGGGGCAAGGAGCACAGATACGCAGTATTTT.

This clonotype was detected many times. V usage is TRBV5-1 and J usage is TRBJ1-1; 9 nucleotides line up with TRBD1. CDR1 is SGHRS and CDR2 is YFSETQ in the germline V gene. This CDR3 region has 16 residues. J lost 0 bases, V lost 0 bases, and 3 bases had no gene match. CDR3 region: CASSLGQGVMNTEAFF. The DNA for the CDR3 is TGCGCCAGCAGCTTGGGACAGGGGGTGATGAACACTGAAGCTTTCTTT.

This clonotype has at least ten counts. The gene calls are TRBV7-2 and TRBJ2-6, with D hard to call. Trimming took 1 base from V and 0 from J, leaving 7 bases between them. The CDR3 length is 16 residues. In germline, CDR1 is SGHTA, CDR2 FQGNSA. The chain's CDR3 is CASSLVGFSGANVLTF. Here the CDR3 DNA reads TGTGCCAGCAGCTTAGTTGGCTTCTCTGGGGCCAACGTCCTGACTTTC.

This clonotype was seen a handful of times. A read error may produce the germline difference seen at one junction end. The chain recombines TRBV7-9 with TRBJ2-7; 7 positions agree with TRBD1. CDR1 is SEHNR and CDR2 is FQNEAQ in the germline V gene (reference sequence). CDR3 size: 14 residues. The CDR3 reads CASSSQGNNYKQYF. CDR3 sequence (DNA): TGTGCCAGCAGCTCACAGGGGAATAACTACAAGCAGTACTTC.

This chain connects TRBV2 to TRBJ1-5; maybe TRBD1 (5 bases). CDR1 and CDR2 (germline): SNHLY, FYNNEI. The CDR3 contains 14 residues. Trimming pared 6 bases from V and 5 bases from J, leaving 14 bases between. CDR3 region: CASSSAGVHQPQHF. CDR3 DNA: TGTGCCAGCAGCTCTGCGGGGGTACATCAGCCCCAGCATTTT.

This clonotype was observed a handful of times. A read error may explain this, as a much larger clone is one base away. This rearrangement joins TRBV5-1 to TRBJ1-2; D not resolved. The CDR3 spans 17 residues. Per the germline V gene, CDR1 is SGHRS and CDR2 is YFSETQ. V was trimmed by 0 bases and J by 5 bases, leaving 20 bases between them. CDR3 protein: CASSLGNRAARDYGYTF. DNA of the CDR3: TGCGCCAGCAGCTTGGGAAACCGGGCCGCGAGAGATTATGGCTACACCTTC.

The rearrangement links TRBV12-3 or TRBV12-4 to TRBJ1-1; TRBD1 agrees at 7 bases. The CDR3 has 13 amino acids. With V trimmed by 4 bases and J by 5 bases, 4 bases remained unmatched. DNA of the CDR3: TGTGCCAGCAGTTCTACAGGGGATACTGAAGCTTTCTTT. Its protein product is CASSSTGDTEAFF.

V and J are TRBV12-3 or TRBV12-4 and TRBJ2-7; 8 bases are a match to TRBD1. The trim removed 6 bases at V and 6 bases at J, leaving 4 bases unmatched. The CDR3 sequence is 12 residues long. In DNA form, the CDR3 reads TGTGCCAGCAGGCGCACAGGGGGCGAGCAGTACTTC. The encoded protein is CASRRTGGEQYF.